This record looks at one TCR beta chain sequence and its context. No antigen is known for it. This specimen comes from a study of T cell responses to AZD1222 COVID-19 vaccine. Findings and caveats of the study: Researchers report vaccine-associated CD4 TCRs spanning spike, with dominance at 160-218 and 743-854.

The assay was immunoSEQ multiplex PCR, and TCRdb's table has in-frame clones only and misses some. The table shows some 150,000 clones, with 92% occurring only once. The CDR3 length is 13 residues. V lost 8 bases to trimming and J lost 0 bases, with 7 bases between them. Here the sequenced sample was peripheral blood, taken on day 0 of AZD1222 vaccination. The chain employs TRBV12-3 or TRBV12-4 and TRBJ2-2; D call uncertain. The receptor's source is an adult in good health. CDR3 sequence: CASQASNTGELFF. The DNA of the CDR3 is TGTGCCAGCCAGGCCTCGAACACCGGGGAGCTGTTTTTT.